This T cell receptor (beta chain) was obtained from a study of blood T cell repertoires in COVID-19. Study in general: Some COVID-19 samples were acute and others convalescent; all came from the United States, Italy and Spain. The analysed material was cDNA or gDNA that came from T cells, B-cell-depleted T cells, or PBMCs.

In the source study's methods: By means of reference gene primer amplification, nucleated cell counts were estimated. The table came from immunoSEQ multiplex PCR; TCRdb's copy has only in-frame clones and leaves some out. From that table come the V and J calls and clone size; the DNA was used to work out D and trimming. The sample consists of about 170,000 clones, over 70% of them appearing once. The sequence derives from a woman in her 70s who had recovered from COVID-19. The source material was peripheral blood.

CDR3 coding DNA: TGTGCCAGCAGCCTGCTAGCGGGGGCCCACAATGAGCAGTTCTTC. It encodes CASSLLAGAHNEQFF. The chain carries TRBV7-3 and TRBJ2-1; 10 positions match TRBD2. The CDR3 consists of 15 residues. V trimming: 5 bases; J trimming: 5 bases; junction bases outside the gene matches: 6. Germline CDR1 reads SGHTA; CDR2 reads FQGTGA.